This T cell receptor (beta chain) appears in the sequencing data of a study of blood T cell repertoires in COVID-19. V lost 0 bases and J 10 bases, leaving 14 bases between the germline ends. Per germline, CDR1 SGHRS and CDR2 YFSETQ. The CDR3 consists of 15 residues. As originally analysed: By means of reference gene primer amplification, nucleated cell counts were estimated. Only in-frame clones appear in the TCRdb table, and some are missing; sequencing was by immunoSEQ multiplex PCR. The V and J calls and the clone size are those of that table, but D and trimming were determined from the DNA. Counted here are under 200,000 clones, around four fifths occurring once; the ten biggest clones make up over 5%.

The J gene is TRBJ1-6, the V gene TRBV5-1; D is uncertain. Material for sequencing was peripheral blood. This clonotype was sampled from a woman in her twenties or thirties with acute or convalescent COVID-19. The CDR3 spells CASSLGAAGSSPLHF. CDR3 nucleotide sequence: TGCGCCAGCAGCTTGGGAGCAGCAGGTTCATCACCCCTCCACTTT.